Below, 29 T cell receptor beta chains from the same sample are listed, as sequenced in a study of cytomegalovirus exposure and HLA in healthy donors. In the PCR, 60 Vbeta and 13 Jbeta primers were used. This table comes from immunoSEQ multiplex PCR, and its TCRdb copy is limited to in-frame clones, with some not included. The sample comprises about 120,000 clones, about 8.6% of which are singletons, and 5.5% to 7.5% rests with the top ten. Sequenced material: PBMCs. These TCRs come from a woman aged 40 to 50 in good health and CMV-seropositive.

This clone was seen a few times. The V and J genes are TRBV5-1 and TRBJ2-7, with 11 bases fitting TRBD1. CDR1 and CDR2 (germline): SGHRS, YFSETQ. V lost 3 bases, J lost 5 bases, and 4 bases stayed unmatched. The CDR3 is 14 residues long. The CDR3 here is CASSSDRGLNEQYF. The CDR3 nucleotides read TGCGCCAGCAGCTCGGACAGGGGGCTCAACGAGCAGTACTTC.

V gene TRBV30 combines with J gene TRBJ2-7; 9 bases map to TRBD2. Trimming removed 2 bases from V and 0 bases from J; junction bases left unmatched: 11. Germline CDR1 reads GTSNPN; CDR2 reads SVGIG (reference sequence). The CDR3 runs to 17 residues. The CDR3 sequence is CAWSRGGGDYSSYEQYF. The CDR3 nucleotides read TGTGCCTGGAGTAGGGGCGGGGGGGACTATAGCTCCTACGAGCAGTACTTC.

This clone was counted only a few times. The V call is TRBV5-1, the J call TRBJ1-1, with a possible D match to TRBD1 (5 bases). Trimming pared 5 bases from V and 0 bases from J, leaving 11 bases between. The CDR3 length is 14 residues. The germline V gene encodes CDR1 SGHRS and CDR2 YFSETQ. In DNA form, the CDR3 reads TGCGCCAGCAGGGGGGGGGTGTTGAACACTGAAGCTTTCTTT. Protein sequence: CASRGGVLNTEAFF. The full variable domain, completed using reference TRBV5-1 and TRBJ1-1, is KAGVTQTPRYLIKTRGQQVTLSCSPISGHRSVSWYQQTPGQGLQFLFEYFSETQRNKGNFPGRFSGRQFSNSRSEMNVSTLELGDSALYLCASRGGVLNTEAFFGQGTRLTVV.

The chain is built from TRBV5-1 and TRBJ2-3; the D gene is possibly TRBD1 (5 bases). Deletions cut 0 bases from V and 2 bases from J, with 16 bases between. The V gene's germline CDR1 is SGHRS and CDR2 YFSETQ. The CDR3 contains 17 residues. CDR3 coding DNA: TGCGCCAGCAGCTTGGGGGCAGGGCTTAGTTACACAGATACGCAGTATTTT. Encoded protein: CASSLGAGLSYTDTQYF.

The chain carries TRBV6-1 and TRBJ1-5, with TRBD1 matching over 8 bases. Germline V gene data show CDR1 as MNHNS and CDR2 as SASEGT. This CDR3 region has 14 residues. V gave up 7 bases and J gave up 5 bases; unmatched junction bases: 7. The CDR3 nucleotides are TGTGCCAGCACTGGACAGGGTTTCTATCAGCCCCAGCATTTT. This codes for CASTGQGFYQPQHF.

This clone has ten or more counts. The gene calls are TRBV19 and TRBJ2-6; D perhaps matches TRBD2 (6 bases). CDR1 and CDR2 (germline): LNHDA, SQIVND (reference sequence). Trimming stripped 0 bases from V and 2 bases from J, with 8 bases between. The CDR3 spans 16 residues. The CDR3 loop reads CASSIDGGAGANVLTF. The CDR3, as DNA: TGTGCCAGTAGTATAGATGGAGGGGCTGGGGCCAACGTCCTGACTTTC.

The chain links TRBV10-3 to TRBJ1-6, with TRBD1 matching over 9 bases. The V segment lost 0 bases and the J segment 8 bases; nucleotides outside the gene matches: 2. This CDR3 contains 15 residues. CDR1 and CDR2 from the germline V gene are ENHRY and SYGVKD. The CDR3 spells CAISESNRGHSPLHF. The CDR3 DNA sequence: TGTGCCATCAGTGAGTCGAACAGGGGGCATTCACCCCTCCACTTT.

This chain connects TRBV27 to TRBJ1-1; D is undetermined. The CDR3 has 13 amino acids. The V and J ends lost 4 bases and 3 bases respectively, with 9 bases between them. CDR1 is MNHEY, CDR2 SMNVEV, per germline (reference sequence). The CDR3 loop reads CASSSQRDTEAFF. DNA for the CDR3: TGTGCCAGCAGTTCACAGAGGGACACTGAAGCTTTCTTT.

This clone was seen a few times. V and J are TRBV7-2 and TRBJ2-7; D is ambiguous. The CDR3 runs to 13 residues. Trimming left V 3 bases short and J 3 bases short, with 9 bases between. Germline-derived CDR1 and CDR2 are SGHTA and FQGNSA. The CDR3 here is CASSFSYNYEQYF. CDR3 nucleotides: TGTGCCAGCAGCTTCTCATACAACTACGAGCAGTACTTC.

This clone was picked up a small number of times. V gene TRBV4-1 combines with J gene TRBJ1-1, with a weak D call TRBD1 (6 bases). The CDR3 is made up of 15 amino acids. Germline V gene lookup returns CDR1 MGHRA and CDR2 YSYEKL. V dropped 5 bases and J dropped 0 bases, with 13 bases sitting between them. The CDR3 protein is CASSSGGSMNTEAFF. Here the CDR3 DNA reads TGCGCCAGCAGCTCGGGGGGCAGTATGAACACTGAAGCTTTCTTT.

V usage is TRBV7-9 and J usage is TRBJ2-7; D may be TRBD1 (6 bases). The V gene lost 5 bases and the J gene lost 2 bases, with 13 bases spanning the gap. Germline-derived CDR1 and CDR2 are SEHNR and FQNEAQ (reference sequence). The CDR3 sequence is 14 residues long. The CDR3 bases are TGTGCCAGCAGCCAGGGGCAGGAGCCCTACGAGCAGTACTTC. Its protein is CASSQGQEPYEQYF.

There are many counts of this clone. This rearrangement joins TRBV6-1 to TRBJ1-1; D remains unclear. CDR3 length: 14 residues. Trimming shortened V by 1 base and J by 5 bases, and 11 bases separated the two germline ends. Germline V gene lookup returns CDR1 MNHNS and CDR2 SASEGT. The CDR3 spells CASSEGEGWTEAFF. CDR3 DNA sequence: TGTGCCAGCAGTGAAGGGGAGGGTTGGACTGAAGCTTTCTTT.

This chain connects TRBV19 to TRBJ1-1; the D gene is possibly TRBD1 (5 bases). This CDR3 region has 14 residues. V lost 3 bases and J lost 1, with 9 bases in between. Germline loops: CDR1 LNHDA, CDR2 SQIVND (reference sequence). The CDR3 coding sequence is TGTGCCAGTAGTATGGGGGGAGGGAACACTGAAGCTTTCTTT. This gives the protein CASSMGGGNTEAFF.

The rearrangement joins TRBV7-6 to TRBJ1-2, with no clear D. Germline V gene sequence: CDR1 SGHVS, CDR2 FNYEAQ. CDR3 length: 14 residues. CDR3 protein: CVTNPRELNYGYTF. The CDR3, as DNA: TGTGTCACCAACCCCCGGGAACTCAACTATGGCTACACCTTC.

The chain recombines TRBV11-2 with TRBJ2-7, with D possibly being TRBD2 (5 bases). V lost 0 bases, J lost 7 bases, and 10 bases lay in between. Germline CDR1 and CDR2: SGHAT and FQNNGV. The CDR3 has 13 residues. CDR3 sequence (DNA): TGTGCCAGCAGCTTAGATGAGGGATGGGAGCAGTACTTC. It translates to CASSLDEGWEQYF. Using reference TRBV11-2 and TRBJ2-7 for the parts outside the CDR3, the full variable domain is EAGVAQSPRYKIIEKRQSVAFWCNPISGHATLYWYQQILGQGPKLLIQFQNNGVVDDSQLPKDRFSAERLKGVDSTLKIQPAKLEDSAVYLCASSLDEGWEQYFGPGTRLTVT.

This rearrangement joins TRBV7-7 to TRBJ2-7; TRBD1 aligns across 11 bases. CDR1 and CDR2 from the germline V gene are SSHAT and FNYEAQ (reference sequence). This CDR3 has 15 amino acids. V lost 1 base to trimming and J lost 3 bases; unmatched junction nucleotides: 2. The CDR3 nucleotides read TGTGCCAGCAGCTTAGGGACAGGGGGCAGCTACGAGCAGTACTTC. Amino acid sequence: CASSLGTGGSYEQYF.

This clone was observed a handful of times. The chain has TRBV5-1 and TRBJ1-1; D unresolved. Trimming took 3 bases from V and 5 from J, leaving 11 bases between them. Germline V lookup: CDR1 SGHRS, CDR2 YFSETQ. The CDR3 contains 13 residues. The CDR3 bases are TGCGCCAGCAGCTCTATAGGGAGAACTGAAGCTTTCTTT. It yields the protein CASSSIGRTEAFF.

This clone was counted only a few times. The chain links TRBV4-1 to TRBJ2-2; a possible D gene is TRBD2 (6 bases). V lost 4 bases and J 3 bases, leaving 18 bases between the germline ends. Germline lookup yields CDR1 MGHRA and CDR2 YSYEKL. This CDR3 contains 17 residues. This chain's CDR3 is CASSPRPGVIDTGELFF. CDR3 bases: TGCGCCAGCAGCCCGCGCCCGGGGGTAATCGACACCGGGGAGCTGTTTTTT.

The count of this clone is one. This sequence joins TRBV19 and TRBJ2-7, with TRBD2 as a possible D gene (6 bases). Germline V gene sequence: CDR1 LNHDA, CDR2 SQIVND (reference sequence). Deletions cut 6 bases from V and 2 bases from J, with 14 bases between. CDR3 size: 14 residues. CDR3 sequence reads: CASSAGQMAYEQYF. CDR3 DNA: TGTGCCAGTAGCGCGGGGCAGATGGCCTACGAGCAGTACTTC.

The rearrangement joins TRBV5-1 to TRBJ1-4; TRBD1 might be the D (5 bases). The V end lost 0 bases, the J end lost 4 bases, and 16 bases lay between the germline ends. Germline V gives CDR1 SGHRS, CDR2 YFSETQ. CDR3 length: 17 residues. CDR3: CASSLGYARAVNEKLFF. CDR3 DNA sequence: TGCGCCAGCAGCTTGGGATACGCCAGGGCGGTTAATGAAAAACTGTTTTTT.

The chain carries TRBV27 and TRBJ2-7; 7 bases line up with TRBD1. The CDR3 is 15 residues long. V gave up 5 bases and J gave up 2 bases; unmatched junction bases: 9. In germline, CDR1 is MNHEY, CDR2 SMNVEV (reference sequence). The CDR3 is CASSKTGTATYEQYF. As DNA, the CDR3 is TGTGCCAGCAGTAAGACCGGGACAGCTACCTACGAGCAGTACTTC.

V gene TRBV7-8 combines with J gene TRBJ1-3; D not resolved. This CDR3 has 16 amino acids. V was shortened by 0 bases and J by 0 bases, with 9 bases between the two germline ends. From germline, CDR1 is SGHVS and CDR2 FQNEAQ. CDR3 coding DNA: TGTGCCAGCAGCTTAGCCACGGGAAGCTCTGGAAACACCATATATTTT. It is translated as CASSLATGSSGNTIYF. Supplemented by reference TRBV7-8 and TRBJ1-3, the full variable domain reads GAGVSQSPRYKVAKRGQDVALRCDPISGHVSLFWYQQALGQGPEFLTYFQNEAQLDKSGLPSDRFFAERPEGSVSTLKIQRTQQEDSAVYLCASSLATGSSGNTIYFGEGSWLTVV.

V usage is TRBV6-5 and J usage is TRBJ2-7; TRBD1 matches 12 bases. The CDR3 is made up of 15 amino acids. V dropped 6 bases and J dropped 6; count of bases not matched to a gene: 9. In germline, CDR1 is MNHEY, CDR2 SVGAGI. The CDR3 nucleotides are TGTGCCAGCAGGACCCTTCGGGACAGGGGGCTCGAGCAGTACTTC. Translated, it gives CASRTLRDRGLEQYF.

This clone was observed a handful of times. The chain uses TRBV6-5 and TRBJ1-2; tentative D call: TRBD1 (5 bases). V dropped 2 bases and J dropped 6 bases, with 7 bases sitting between them. CDR1 is MNHEY, CDR2 SVGAGI, per germline. The CDR3 is 12 amino acids. The CDR3 region has the DNA TGTGCCAGCAGTTACGCCAGGGATGGCTACACCTTC. It encodes CASSYARDGYTF.

The CDR3 is CATSQTYYDGYTF. CDR3 nucleotides: TGTGCCACCAGCCAGACTTATTACGATGGCTACACCTTC. This chain uses TRBV15 with TRBJ1-2; D remains unclear. Per germline, CDR1 LNHNV and CDR2 YYDKDF (reference sequence). This CDR3 spans 13 amino acids. Trimming pared 5 bases from V and 6 bases from J, leaving 13 bases between.

This clone has a handful of counts. The V call is TRBV4-2, the J call TRBJ2-1; 8 bases are shared with TRBD1. The CDR3 length is 17 residues. Trimming removed 4 bases from V and 4 bases from J; junction bases left unmatched: 12. Germline V gene sequence: CDR1 LGHNA, CDR2 YNFKEQ. The CDR3 sequence: CASSRGAAGQEYNEQFF. In DNA form, the CDR3 reads TGTGCCAGCAGCCGGGGGGCGGCGGGACAGGAGTACAATGAGCAGTTCTTC.

In its sample, this clone was seen a few times. J is TRBJ1-5 and V is TRBV11-2; D remains ambiguous. This CDR3 comprises 14 residues. Deletions cut 5 bases from V and 3 bases from J, with 11 bases between. Germline V CDR1 and CDR2: SGHAT, FQNNGV. The CDR3 sequence: CASSPEEFNQPQHF. CDR3 coding DNA: TGTGCCAGCAGCCCGGAGGAATTCAATCAGCCCCAGCATTTT.

This clone was picked up a small number of times. The chain combines TRBV27 with TRBJ2-1; the match to TRBD2 covers 14 bases. The CDR3 loop spans 18 amino acids. Trimming removed 8 bases from V and 0 bases from J; junction bases left unmatched: 9. Germline CDR1 and CDR2: MNHEY and SMNVEV (reference sequence). CDR3 region: CASAPGLAGASSYNEQFF. CDR3 nucleotides: TGTGCCAGCGCCCCGGGACTAGCGGGGGCGAGCTCCTACAATGAGCAGTTCTTC.

This chain links TRBV7-9 with TRBJ2-3; no definite D call. Germline V gene lookup returns CDR1 SEHNR and CDR2 FQNEAQ (reference sequence). The germline V and J ends were trimmed by 3 bases and 6 bases, with 10 bases remaining between them. The CDR3 has 13 amino acids. The CDR3 protein is CASSLQRSDTQYF. The CDR3 DNA reads TGTGCCAGCAGCTTGCAGAGGAGCGATACGCAGTATTTT.